Listed below are T cell receptor beta chains from one sample, sequenced in a study of T cell changes during pregnancy in multiple sclerosis. Data came from immunoSEQ multiplex PCR; TCRdb stores just in-frame clones and leaves some out. The table records roughly 40,000 clones, more than 85% of them present only once. Sequencing used CD8+ T cells from peripheral blood mononuclear cells, obtained in the first trimester of pregnancy. These receptors all stem from a female donor with multiple sclerosis, enrolled in a pregnancy study. CDR3s include the opening cysteine and the closing phenylalanine or tryptophan. D genes are given only for firm matches. The listing skips clone size in some rows; elsewhere it reads once, few, many or a size class.

v_gene: TRBV11-3; abundance: .; j_gene: TRBJ1-1; d_gene: .; CDR3aa: CASSLGAGETFF; CDR3nt: TGTGCCAGCAGCTTAGGGGCAGGGGAAACTTTCTTT
v_gene: TRBV27; abundance: .; j_gene: TRBJ2-7; d_gene: TRBD1; CDR3aa: CASSLGQGSYEQYF; CDR3nt: TGTGCCAGCAGTCTGGGACAGGGGAGCTACGAGCAGTACTTC
v_gene: TRBV15; abundance: .; j_gene: TRBJ2-3; d_gene: .; CDR3aa: CATSRTSAPTDTQYF; CDR3nt: TGTGCCACCAGCAGAACGAGCGCCCCCACAGATACGCAGTATTTT
v_gene: TRBV9; abundance: .; j_gene: TRBJ2-3; d_gene: .; CDR3aa: CASSVALDTQYF; CDR3nt: TGTGCCAGCAGCGTAGCCTTAGATACGCAGTATTTT
v_gene: TRBV7-2; abundance: few; j_gene: TRBJ1-2; d_gene: .; CDR3aa: CASSLISGGQDYGYTF; CDR3nt: TGTGCCAGCAGCTTAATATCGGGGGGCCAGGACTATGGCTACACCTTC
v_gene: TRBV9; abundance: once; j_gene: TRBJ2-2; d_gene: .; CDR3aa: CASSVPATGASGLTGELFF; CDR3nt: TGTGCCAGCAGCGTACCCGCGACAGGGGCTAGCGGACTGACCGGGGAGCTGTTTTTT
v_gene: TRBV7-9; abundance: .; j_gene: TRBJ2-2; d_gene: TRBD2; CDR3aa: CASSPRGAEGLNAGELFF; CDR3nt: TGTGCCAGCAGCCCGCGAGGGGCGGAGGGACTAAACGCCGGGGAGCTGTTTTTT
v_gene: TRBV13; abundance: .; j_gene: TRBJ2-2; d_gene: .; CDR3aa: CASSLGSNTGELFF; CDR3nt: TGTGCCAGCAGCTTAGGCTCGAACACCGGGGAGCTGTTTTTT
v_gene: TRBV9; abundance: .; j_gene: TRBJ1-4; d_gene: .; CDR3aa: CASSPDGQRGEKLFF; CDR3nt: TGTGCCAGCAGCCCCGACGGACAGAGAGGAGAAAAACTGTTTTTT
v_gene: TRBV6-1; abundance: few; j_gene: TRBJ2-7; d_gene: TRBD1; CDR3aa: CASSPVQGASDEQYF; CDR3nt: TGTGCCAGCAGTCCTGTCCAGGGGGCCTCGGACGAGCAGTACTTC
v_gene: TRBV2; abundance: .; j_gene: TRBJ1-2; d_gene: TRBD1; CDR3aa: CASPGTVRKSANYGYTF; CDR3nt: TGTGCCAGCCCCGGGACAGTTAGGAAATCAGCTAACTATGGCTACACCTTC
v_gene: TRBV7-3; abundance: .; j_gene: TRBJ2-1; d_gene: .; CDR3aa: CASSLRAYNEQFF; CDR3nt: TGTGCCAGCAGCTTACGAGCCTACAATGAGCAGTTCTTC
v_gene: TRBV5-1; abundance: once; j_gene: TRBJ2-7; d_gene: TRBD1; CDR3aa: CASSWGQNYEQYF; CDR3nt: TGCGCCAGCAGCTGGGGACAGAACTACGAGCAGTACTTC
v_gene: TRBV7-2; abundance: .; j_gene: TRBJ2-1; d_gene: .; CDR3aa: CASSPREGDRDEQFF; CDR3nt: TGTGCCAGCAGCCCCAGGGAGGGGGACCGGGATGAGCAGTTCTTC
v_gene: TRBV5-6; abundance: .; j_gene: TRBJ1-1; d_gene: TRBD1; CDR3aa: CASSWGTGNTEAFF; CDR3nt: TGTGCCAGCAGCTGGGGGACAGGGAACACTGAAGCTTTCTTT
v_gene: TRBV6-1; abundance: .; j_gene: TRBJ2-3; d_gene: TRBD2; CDR3aa: CASFRLAGGTDTQYF; CDR3nt: TGTGCCAGCTTTCGACTAGCGGGAGGCACAGATACGCAGTATTTT
v_gene: TRBV7-9; abundance: few; j_gene: TRBJ1-5; d_gene: TRBD1; CDR3aa: CASSLGQGGGPQHF; CDR3nt: TGTGCCAGCAGCTTAGGACAGGGGGGAGGGCCCCAGCATTTT
v_gene: TRBV18; abundance: once; j_gene: TRBJ2-1; d_gene: .; CDR3aa: CASSPPAGFNEQFF; CDR3nt: TGTGCCAGCTCACCACCGGCGGGTTTCAATGAGCAGTTCTTC
v_gene: TRBV5-1; abundance: .; j_gene: TRBJ1-1; d_gene: TRBD1; CDR3aa: CASSLVAGGAGEAFF; CDR3nt: TGCGCCAGCAGCTTGGTTGCAGGGGGCGCGGGTGAAGCTTTCTTT
v_gene: TRBV6-4; abundance: few; j_gene: TRBJ1-2; d_gene: .; CDR3aa: CASSDGRAGRYGYTF; CDR3nt: TGTGCCAGCAGTGACGGGCGGGCAGGCCGCTATGGCTACACCTTC
v_gene: TRBV30; abundance: .; j_gene: TRBJ2-7; d_gene: .; CDR3aa: CAWSDPGRVLGEQYF; CDR3nt: TGTGCCTGGAGCGACCCGGGCAGGGTCTTAGGCGAGCAGTACTTC
v_gene: TRBV7-6; abundance: .; j_gene: TRBJ2-2; d_gene: .; CDR3aa: CASSHIAGPWGTGELFF; CDR3nt: TGTGCCAGCAGCCACATAGCAGGGCCCTGGGGCACCGGGGAGCTGTTTTTT